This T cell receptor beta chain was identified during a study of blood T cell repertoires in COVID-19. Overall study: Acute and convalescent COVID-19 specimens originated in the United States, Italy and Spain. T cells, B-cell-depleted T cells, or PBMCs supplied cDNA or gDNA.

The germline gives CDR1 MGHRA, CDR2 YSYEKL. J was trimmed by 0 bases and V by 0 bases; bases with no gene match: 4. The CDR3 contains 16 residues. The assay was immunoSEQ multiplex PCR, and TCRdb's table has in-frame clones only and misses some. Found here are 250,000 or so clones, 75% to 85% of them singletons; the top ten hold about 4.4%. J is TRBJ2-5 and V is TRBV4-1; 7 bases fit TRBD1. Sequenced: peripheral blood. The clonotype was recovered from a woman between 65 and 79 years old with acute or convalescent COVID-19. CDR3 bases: TGCGCCAGCAGCCAAGATAGGGGGACAGACCAAGAGACCCAGTACTTC. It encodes CASSQDRGTDQETQYF.